Listed below are T cell receptor beta chains from one sample, sequenced in a study of cytomegalovirus exposure and HLA in healthy donors. The method was immunoSEQ multiplex PCR; TCRdb's version includes in-frame clones alone and lacks a portion of them. The data show about 210,000 clones, around 81% seen once. The sample taken for sequencing was PBMCs. Source of these receptors: a woman aged 45-60 years in good health and CMV-seropositive. Each CDR3 is given with its conserved first and last residue. D genes are given only for firm matches. The listing skips clone size in some rows; elsewhere it reads once, few, many or a size class.

clone size	J gene	V gene	D gene	CDR3 protein	CDR3 DNA
.	TRBJ1-1	TRBV28	TRBD1	CASIASGQKAFF	TGTGCCAGCATCGCATCGGGACAGAAAGCTTTCTTT
.	TRBJ1-2	TRBV4-3	.	CASSRGTRANYGYTF	TGCGCCAGCAGCCGGGGGACAAGAGCTAACTATGGCTACACCTTC
.	TRBJ2-3	TRBV7-6	.	CASSSTGFVTDTQYF	TGTGCCAGCAGCTCAACGGGGTTTGTTACAGATACGCAGTATTTT
.	TRBJ1-1	TRBV6-5	.	CASSQTTNTEAFF	TGTGCCAGCAGTCAGACAACCAACACTGAAGCTTTCTTT
.	TRBJ1-2	TRBV6-5	.	CASTRFLRGNYGYTF	TGTGCCAGCACTCGTTTCCTCCGGGGTAACTATGGCTACACCTTC
few	TRBJ2-5	TRBV7-3	TRBD2	CASSRGGPQETQYF	TGTGCCAGCAGCCGGGGGGGTCCCCAAGAGACCCAGTACTTC
.	TRBJ2-7	TRBV29-1	.	CSVSPGPGEGVVYEQYF	TGCAGCGTTAGTCCGGGCCCCGGCGAAGGGGTGGTGTACGAGCAGTACTTC
once	TRBJ2-7	TRBV18	TRBD1	CASSQPGQGHYEQYF	TGTGCCAGCTCACAACCGGGACAGGGGCACTACGAGCAGTACTTC
.	TRBJ1-4	TRBV4-1	.	CASSQWRAEKLFF	TGCGCCAGCAGCCAATGGCGGGCGGAAAAACTGTTTTTT
.	TRBJ1-2	TRBV6-1	.	CASSETTGRLYGYTF	TGTGCCAGCAGTGAAACCACAGGGCGATTATATGGCTACACCTTC